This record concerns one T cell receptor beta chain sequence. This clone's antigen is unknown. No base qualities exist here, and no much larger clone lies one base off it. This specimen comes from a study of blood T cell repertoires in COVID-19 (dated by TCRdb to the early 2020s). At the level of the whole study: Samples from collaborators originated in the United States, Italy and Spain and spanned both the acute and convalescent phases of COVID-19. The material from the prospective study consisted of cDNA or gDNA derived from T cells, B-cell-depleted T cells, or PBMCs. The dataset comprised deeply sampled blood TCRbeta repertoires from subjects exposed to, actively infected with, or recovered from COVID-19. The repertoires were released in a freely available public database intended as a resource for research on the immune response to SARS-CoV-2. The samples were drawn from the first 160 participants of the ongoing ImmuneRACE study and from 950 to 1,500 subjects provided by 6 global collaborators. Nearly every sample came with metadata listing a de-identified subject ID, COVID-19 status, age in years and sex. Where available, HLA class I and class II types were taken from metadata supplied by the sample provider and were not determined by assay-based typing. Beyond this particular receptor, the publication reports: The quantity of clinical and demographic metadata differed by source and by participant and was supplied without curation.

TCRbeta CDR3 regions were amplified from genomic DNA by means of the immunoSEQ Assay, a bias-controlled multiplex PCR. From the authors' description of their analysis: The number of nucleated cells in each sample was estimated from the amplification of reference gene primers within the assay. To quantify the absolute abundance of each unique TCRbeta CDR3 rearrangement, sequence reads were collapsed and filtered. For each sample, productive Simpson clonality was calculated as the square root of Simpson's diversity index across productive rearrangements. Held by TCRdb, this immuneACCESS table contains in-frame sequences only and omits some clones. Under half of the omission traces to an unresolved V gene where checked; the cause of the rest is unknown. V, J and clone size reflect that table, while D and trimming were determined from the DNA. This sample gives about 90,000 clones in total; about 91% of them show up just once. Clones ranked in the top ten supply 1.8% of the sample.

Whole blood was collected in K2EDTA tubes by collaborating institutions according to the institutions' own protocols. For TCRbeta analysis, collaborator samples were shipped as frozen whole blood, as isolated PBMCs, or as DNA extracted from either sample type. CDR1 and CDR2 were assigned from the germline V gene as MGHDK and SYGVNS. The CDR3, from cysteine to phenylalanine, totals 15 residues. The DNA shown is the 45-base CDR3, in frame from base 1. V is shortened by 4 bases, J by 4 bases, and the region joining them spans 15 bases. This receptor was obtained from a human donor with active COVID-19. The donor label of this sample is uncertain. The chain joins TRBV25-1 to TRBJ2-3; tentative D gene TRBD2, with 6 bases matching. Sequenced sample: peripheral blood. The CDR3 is CASSGQGGDPDTQYF. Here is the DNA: TGTGCCAGCAGTGGGCAGGGAGGTGATCCAGATACGCAGTATTTT.